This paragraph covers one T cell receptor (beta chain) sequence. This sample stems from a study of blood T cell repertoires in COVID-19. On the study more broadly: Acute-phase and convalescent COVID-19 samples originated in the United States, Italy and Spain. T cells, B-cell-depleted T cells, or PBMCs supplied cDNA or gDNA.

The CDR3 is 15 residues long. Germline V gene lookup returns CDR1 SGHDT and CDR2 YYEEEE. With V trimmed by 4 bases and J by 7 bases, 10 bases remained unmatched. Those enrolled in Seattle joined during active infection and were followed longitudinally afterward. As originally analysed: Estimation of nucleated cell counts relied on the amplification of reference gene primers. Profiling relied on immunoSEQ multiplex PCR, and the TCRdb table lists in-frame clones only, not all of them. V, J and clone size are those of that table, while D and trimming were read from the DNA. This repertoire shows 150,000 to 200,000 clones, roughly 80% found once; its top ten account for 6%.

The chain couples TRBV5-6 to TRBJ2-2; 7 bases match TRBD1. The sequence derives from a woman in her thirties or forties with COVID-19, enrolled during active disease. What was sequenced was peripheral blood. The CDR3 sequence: CASSIQGRTSGELFF. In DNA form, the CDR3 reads TGTGCCAGCAGCATACAGGGGAGAACGAGCGGGGAGCTGTTTTTT.